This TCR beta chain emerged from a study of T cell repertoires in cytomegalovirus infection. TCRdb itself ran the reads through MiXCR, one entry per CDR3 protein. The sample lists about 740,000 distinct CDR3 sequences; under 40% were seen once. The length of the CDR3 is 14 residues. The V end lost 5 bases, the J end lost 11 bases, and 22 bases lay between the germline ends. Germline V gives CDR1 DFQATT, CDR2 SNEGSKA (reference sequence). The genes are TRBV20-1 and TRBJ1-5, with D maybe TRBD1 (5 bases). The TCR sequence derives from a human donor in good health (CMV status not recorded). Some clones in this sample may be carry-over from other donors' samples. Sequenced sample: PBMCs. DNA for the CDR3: TGCAGTGCTGAAAATGCGGGGACCGGGAGGGCCCAGCATTTT. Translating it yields CSAENAGTGRAQHF.